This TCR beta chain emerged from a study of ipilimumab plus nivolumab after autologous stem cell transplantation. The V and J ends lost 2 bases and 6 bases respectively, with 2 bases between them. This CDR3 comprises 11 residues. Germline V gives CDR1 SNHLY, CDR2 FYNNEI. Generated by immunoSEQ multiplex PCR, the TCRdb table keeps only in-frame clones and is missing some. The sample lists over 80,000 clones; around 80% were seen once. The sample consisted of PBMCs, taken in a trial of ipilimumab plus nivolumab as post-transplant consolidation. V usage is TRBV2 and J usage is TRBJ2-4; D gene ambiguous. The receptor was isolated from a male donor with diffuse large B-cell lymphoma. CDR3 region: CASSELNIQYF. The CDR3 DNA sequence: TGTGCCAGCAGTGAATTAAACATTCAGTACTTC.